This T cell receptor beta chain is drawn from a study of shared clonotypes between healthy human individuals. The table came from immunoSEQ multiplex PCR; TCRdb's copy has only in-frame clones and leaves some out. This repertoire shows approximately 530,000 clones, about 96% found once; its top ten account for nearly 0.065%. All participating donors were Caucasian adults from Nashville, Tennessee. The CDR3 covers 16 residues. The V end lost 2 bases, the J end lost 3 bases, and 16 bases lay between the germline ends. The germline V gene has CDR1 MGHRA and CDR2 YSYEKL. As to this clone: Its antigen is unidentified.

Study results and limitations: Inspection by rarefaction showed sorted-subset sequencing to be incomplete despite large depth. Memory subsets had estimated richness that was generally smaller than that of naive subsets. The naive CD4 repertoires of a few donors were compared, and roughly 5% of clonotypes were shared.

This sequence originates from a woman aged 25 to 39 in good health. Sequencing input: naive CD4+ T cells sorted from blood. The subset was: CD45RA+ positively selected. The genes are TRBV4-1 and TRBJ1-2; D gene ambiguous. In nucleotides, the CDR3 is TGCGCCAGCAGCCAATGGAAAGGGCAGGACGACTATGGCTACACCTTC. It specifies CASSQWKGQDDYGYTF.